One sample yielded the 20 T cell receptor beta chains listed below, sequenced in a study of cytomegalovirus exposure and HLA in healthy donors. Primers for the PCR totalled 60 Vbeta and 13 Jbeta. Using immunoSEQ multiplex PCR, the repertoire was profiled, and TCRdb retains in-frame clones only, with some absent. The sample shows around 120,000 clones, roughly 80% of them seen only once. The sequenced sample was PBMCs. Source of these receptors: a woman aged 40 to 50 in good health and CMV-seropositive.

The chain links TRBV5-4 to TRBJ1-2, with D possibly TRBD1 on 6 matching bases. The V gene's germline CDR1 is SGHNT and CDR2 YYREEE (reference sequence). The CDR3 sequence is 15 residues long. Trimming pared 3 bases from V and 4 bases from J, leaving 16 bases between. CDR3 sequence reads: CASSWFDRPSYGYTF. The CDR3 DNA reads as TGTGCCAGCAGCTGGTTCGACAGGCCTTCCTATGGCTACACCTTC.

This clone was seen a handful of times. V and J are TRBV5-1 and TRBJ2-5; 7 nucleotides align to TRBD2. Germline assignment: CDR1 SGHRS and CDR2 YFSETQ. V gave up 0 bases and J gave up 3 bases; unmatched junction bases: 8. CDR3 size: 16 residues. The CDR3 DNA reads as TGCGCCAGCAGCTTGGGCCCGGGACGGGGGGAAGAGACCCAGTACTTC. Amino acid sequence: CASSLGPGRGEETQYF.

The V and J genes are TRBV5-1 and TRBJ2-5; perhaps TRBD2 as D (7 bases). The J call could be wrong; TRBJ2-7 is a better fit for the DNA end. The CDR3 runs to 15 residues. The V gene's germline CDR1 is SGHRS and CDR2 YFSETQ. The CDR3 DNA reads as TGCGCCAGCAGGCAGGGGACTAAGGCCCCCTACGAGCAGTACTTC. Translated, it gives CASRQGTKAPYEQYF.

The gene calls are TRBV7-3 and TRBJ2-1, with 13 nucleotides matching TRBD2. CDR1 is SGHTA and CDR2 is FQGTGA in the germline V gene. The V gene end was trimmed by 5 bases and the J gene end by 5 bases; junction bases not matched to a gene: 9. This CDR3 is built from 17 residues. The CDR3 spells CASSSVGGTSGNNEQFF. The CDR3, as DNA: TGTGCCAGCAGCAGTGTAGGAGGGACTAGCGGGAACAATGAGCAGTTCTTC.

This clone is a singleton in its sample. The chain has TRBV4-1 and TRBJ2-5; D perhaps matches TRBD1 (5 bases). V lost 1 base, J lost 1 base, and 10 bases lay in between. The CDR3 spans 15 residues. The germline V gene encodes CDR1 MGHRA and CDR2 YSYEKL. CDR3 nucleotides: TGCGCCAGCAGCCAAGTCAGGGCGTCCCAAGAGACCCAGTACTTC. This encodes CASSQVRASQETQYF.

The chain links TRBV19 to TRBJ2-5, with 9 bases identical to TRBD1. This CDR3 comprises 13 residues. After removal of 9 bases from V and 4 bases from J, the junction contained 6 bases not matched to a gene. The germline gives CDR1 LNHDA, CDR2 SQIVND (reference sequence). The CDR3 nucleotides are TGTGCCAGCCGGGACAGGGCCTCAGAGACCCAGTACTTC. Translation: CASRDRASETQYF.

This chain links TRBV30 with TRBJ2-7; no clear D gene. Germline V gene sequence: CDR1 GTSNPN, CDR2 SVGIG (reference sequence). Trimming cost V 2 bases and J 4 bases, with 21 bases left between them. The CDR3 contains 16 residues. This chain's CDR3 is CAWSLPVPRIGYEQYF. Written as DNA, the CDR3 is TGTGCCTGGAGTTTGCCGGTGCCCAGGATAGGTTACGAGCAGTACTTC.

The sample holds a few counts of this clone. The V gene is TRBV7-8, the J gene TRBJ2-7; 10 bases map to TRBD1. The CDR3 has 15 amino acids. The germline V gene has CDR1 SGHVS and CDR2 FQNEAQ. J lost 4 bases, V lost 2 bases, and 5 bases had no gene match. CDR3 nucleotide sequence: TGTGCCAGCAGCTTACGTCGGGACAGGGGTTACGAGCAGTACTTC. Residues: CASSLRRDRGYEQYF.

The rearrangement uses TRBV15 and TRBJ1-1, with unresolved D. Germline V gives CDR1 LNHNV, CDR2 YYDKDF (reference sequence). V lost 5 bases, J lost 0 bases, and 7 bases lay in between. This CDR3 has 13 residues. This CDR3 is CATSPGMNTEAFF. Here the CDR3 DNA reads TGTGCCACCAGCCCGGGGATGAACACTGAAGCTTTCTTT.

V gene TRBV5-4 combines with J gene TRBJ2-7; TRBD1 matches at 11 bases. The V and J ends lost 3 bases and 4 bases, in that order; junction bases with no gene match: 6. CDR1 SGHNT and CDR2 YYREEE come from the germline V gene (reference sequence). The CDR3 loop spans 15 amino acids. The CDR3 region has the DNA TGTGCCAGCAGCTCCGGACAGGGGGCGAGATACGAGCAGTACTTC. Translated, it gives CASSSGQGARYEQYF.

The rearrangement joins TRBV7-9 to TRBJ2-7; 7 bases line up with TRBD1. Looked up from germline, CDR1 is SEHNR and CDR2 is FQNEAQ (reference sequence). Unmatched junction bases numbered 5, after V lost 3 bases and J lost 0 bases. This CDR3 has 15 residues. The DNA of the CDR3 is TGTGCCAGCAGCTTTGGACAGGCGAGCTCCTACGAGCAGTACTTC. As protein: CASSFGQASSYEQYF.

The chain uses TRBV6-7 and TRBJ2-3; TRBD1 is a possible D gene (7 bases). TRBV6-7 is noted as an ORF with a role that remains uncertain. V was cut by 5 bases and J by 6 bases, with 21 bases left in between. The CDR3 runs to 16 residues. CDR3 sequence (DNA): TGTGCCAGCAGTGGACAAGAGGGGGCGGGATGGGATACGCAGTATTTT. It encodes CASSGQEGAGWDTQYF.

This chain connects TRBV30 to TRBJ1-5; 10 nucleotides line up with TRBD1. This CDR3 region has 14 residues. After removal of 4 bases from V and 6 bases from J, the junction contained 6 bases not matched to a gene. Germline V CDR1 and CDR2: GTSNPN, SVGIG (reference sequence). This chain's CDR3 is CAWTAGTGVQPQHF. CDR3 nucleotide sequence: TGTGCCTGGACCGCCGGGACAGGGGTTCAGCCCCAGCATTTT.

This CDR3 reads CARLEGVTEAFF. The CDR3 DNA reads TGTGCCCGCCTCGAGGGGGTCACTGAAGCTTTCTTT. V is TRBV30 and J is TRBJ1-1, with a weak D call TRBD1 (6 bases). Trimming left V 8 bases short and J 4 bases short, with 14 bases between. From germline, CDR1 is GTSNPN and CDR2 SVGIG (reference sequence). The CDR3 covers 12 residues.

J is TRBJ2-3 and V is TRBV25-1, with a tentative D call TRBD1 (5 bases). CDR3 size: 15 residues. V was pared by 3 bases and J by 3 bases, with 13 bases between. Germline V CDR1 and CDR2: MGHDK, SYGVNS. CDR3 DNA: TGTGCCAGCAGTGAGGACACGGTTCCGACAGATACGCAGTATTTT. Amino acids: CASSEDTVPTDTQYF.

This chain uses TRBV19 with TRBJ2-5; TRBD2 agrees at 9 bases. The CDR3 sequence is 16 residues long. Germline assignment: CDR1 LNHDA and CDR2 SQIVND (reference sequence). Trimming removed 3 bases from V and 1 base from J; junction bases left unmatched: 6. DNA of the CDR3: TGTGCCAGTAGTATCGACCTTAGCGGGGGCCAAGAGACCCAGTACTTC. Its translation is CASSIDLSGGQETQYF. Full variable domain (outside the CDR3, taken from reference TRBV19 and TRBJ2-5): DGGITQSPKYLFRKEGQNVTLSCEQNLNHDAMYWYRQDPGQGLRLIYYSQIVNDFQKGDIAEGYSVSREKKESFPLTVTSAQKNPTAFYLCASSIDLSGGQETQYFGPGTRLLVL.

The chain links TRBV4-2 to TRBJ2-5; 10 bases map to TRBD2. The CDR3 covers 16 residues. The V gene's germline CDR1 is LGHNA and CDR2 YNFKEQ. The ends lost 1 base at V and 2 bases at J; junction bases unmatched: 4. The CDR3 is CASSQGPAGGQETQYF. In DNA form, the CDR3 reads TGTGCCAGCAGCCAAGGGCCAGCGGGGGGGCAAGAGACCCAGTACTTC.

The chain joins TRBV30 to TRBJ2-3; 7 nucleotides match TRBD1. In germline, CDR1 is GTSNPN, CDR2 SVGIG (reference sequence). V dropped 6 bases and J dropped 8; count of bases not matched to a gene: 5. The CDR3 runs to 11 residues. The chain's CDR3 is CACGTVPTQYF. The CDR3 DNA reads TGTGCCTGCGGGACAGTCCCTACGCAGTATTTT.

This rearrangement joins TRBV7-9 to TRBJ1-1; D not resolved. The CDR3 covers 16 residues. Germline V gene lookup returns CDR1 SEHNR and CDR2 FQNEAQ (reference sequence). V gave up 3 bases and J gave up 3 bases, with 17 bases separating them. The CDR3 DNA sequence: TGTGCCAGCAGCTTCCCCCAAGGGAGAGGAGACACTGAAGCTTTCTTT. Translated: CASSFPQGRGDTEAFF.

This chain connects TRBV7-2 to TRBJ2-3; TRBD2 aligns across 9 bases. Germline CDR1 reads SGHTA; CDR2 reads FQGNSA. The CDR3 extends over 15 amino acids. J lost 3 bases, V lost 5 bases, and 6 bases had no gene match. The CDR3 spells CASSQAGLATDTQYF. CDR3 sequence (DNA): TGTGCCAGCAGCCAAGCGGGACTAGCAACAGATACGCAGTATTTT.